This entry lists 30 T cell receptor beta chains sequenced from one sample in a study of identical twins. TCRdb re-called the 5' RACE reads with MiXCR, one entry per CDR3 protein. The sample lists 450,000 or so distinct CDR3 sequences, over 12% occurring once. This same sample was also taken into another study, of yellow fever vaccine responses in identical twins.

The specimen was CD4+ T cells sorted from blood. The source is a woman younger than 30 in good health.

The chain recombines TRBV29-1 with TRBJ2-5; D may match TRBD1 or TRBD2 (5 bases each). CDR3 length: 14 amino acids. The germline V and J ends were trimmed by 5 bases and 2 bases, with 15 bases remaining between them. The germline V gene encodes CDR1 SQVTM and CDR2 ANQGSEA. The chain's CDR3 is CSVNRDGVQETQYF. CDR3 nucleotide sequence: TGCAGCGTTAACCGGGACGGAGTTCAAGAGACCCAGTACTTC.

The chain recombines TRBV6-1 with TRBJ1-4; a possible D gene is TRBD1 (5 bases). The CDR3 loop spans 14 amino acids. V lost 5 bases, J lost 5 bases, and 12 bases lay in between. CDR1 is MNHNS and CDR2 is SASEGT in the germline V gene. The CDR3 protein is CASSTGDRNEKLFF. The DNA of the CDR3 is TGTGCCAGCAGTACGGGGGACCGGAATGAAAAACTGTTTTTT.

This clonotype turned up a few times. The rearrangement links TRBV7-9 to TRBJ2-5; no firm D call. Between the trimmed V and J ends, which lost 6 bases and 9 bases, there was a span of 14 bases. Germline CDR1 and CDR2: SEHNR and FQNEAQ (reference sequence). This CDR3 is 12 amino acids long. CDR3 in amino acids: CASRPIKGAQYF. In DNA form, the CDR3 reads TGTGCCAGCAGACCTATTAAGGGCGCCCAGTACTTC.

This chain connects TRBV10-3 to TRBJ1-2; 7 positions agree with TRBD1. The germline gives CDR1 ENHRY, CDR2 SYGVKD. After removal of 8 bases from V and 4 bases from J, the junction contained 10 bases not matched to a gene. The CDR3 is 14 residues long. The CDR3 DNA is TGTGCCATCCCGAACCAGGGGGTCGGCTATGGCTACACCTTC. It yields the protein CAIPNQGVGYGYTF.

J is TRBJ2-7 and V is TRBV5-1, with D perhaps assigned TRBD1 or TRBD2 (6 bases each). Germline V gives CDR1 SGHRS, CDR2 YFSETQ. This CDR3 is 15 amino acids long. V lost 4 bases and J lost 0, with 14 bases in between. CDR3 in DNA: TGCGCCAGCAGCCCAGGGGCGGGGTACTCCTACGAGCAGTACTTC. Amino acid sequence: CASSPGAGYSYEQYF.

This clonotype was recorded many times. CDR3: CASSYLGQNTGELFF. CDR3 DNA: TGTGCCAGCAGTTACCTGGGACAGAACACCGGGGAGCTGTTTTTT. The chain joins TRBV6-5 to TRBJ2-2; tentatively, D is TRBD1 (6 bases). V was clipped by 2 bases and J by 1 base, with 8 bases between them. The CDR3 has 15 residues. Germline assignment: CDR1 MNHEY and CDR2 SVGAGI.

The table lists this clonotype with a few counts. V is TRBV14 and J is TRBJ2-7; no clear D gene. V lost 3 bases to trimming and J lost 3 bases, with 6 bases between them. Germline CDR1 reads SGHDN; CDR2 reads FVKESK. This CDR3 has 12 amino acids. CDR3 bases: TGTGCCAGCAGCCATACCCACTACGAGCAGTACTTC. As protein: CASSHTHYEQYF.

This clonotype showed up many times. The chain uses TRBV10-3 and TRBJ1-6; TRBD1 matches 7 bases. The CDR3 has 17 amino acids. Unmatched junction bases numbered 12, after V lost 2 bases and J lost 8 bases. The V gene's germline CDR1 is ENHRY and CDR2 SYGVKD. CDR3 in DNA: TGTGCCATCAGTGAGCCTAGAGGAGGGACAGTCGATTCACCCCTCCACTTT. This translates into CAISEPRGGTVDSPLHF.

This clonotype was seen a few times. V is TRBV27 and J is TRBJ1-5; no clear D. Looked up from germline, CDR1 is MNHEY and CDR2 is SMNVEV (reference sequence). V shed 5 bases and J shed 2 bases, with 7 bases lying between them. The CDR3 totals 13 residues. The CDR3 loop reads CASSRNGNQPQHF. Written as DNA, the CDR3 is TGTGCCAGCAGTCGTAATGGCAATCAGCCCCAGCATTTT.

This clonotype was observed a handful of times. The chain links TRBV27 to TRBJ2-1; 8 bases are shared with TRBD2. CDR1 is MNHEY and CDR2 is SMNVEV in the germline V gene (reference sequence). The CDR3 sequence is 20 residues long. V gave up 5 bases and J gave up 0 bases; unmatched junction bases: 18. Here the CDR3 reads CASSPRTGRAVLSSYNEQFF. The CDR3 DNA follows: TGTGCCAGCAGTCCTCGTACCGGGAGGGCCGTCCTGAGCTCCTACAATGAGCAGTTCTTC.

This chain links TRBV2 with TRBJ2-3; D is ambiguous. This CDR3 region has 13 residues. V was pared by 3 bases and J by 2 bases, with 6 bases between. Germline-derived CDR1 and CDR2 are SNHLY and FYNNEI. In DNA form, the CDR3 reads TGTGCCAGCAGTGAGGACCACACAGATACGCAGTATTTT. This codes for CASSEDHTDTQYF. Full variable domain (missing parts from reference TRBV2 and TRBJ2-3): EPEVTQTPSHQVTQMGQEVILRCVPISNHLYFYWYRQILGQKVEFLVSFYNNEISEKSEIFDDQFSVERPDGSNFTLKIRSTKLEDSAMYFCASSEDHTDTQYFGPGTRLTVL.

V usage is TRBV12-3 or TRBV12-4 and J usage is TRBJ1-2; 9 nucleotides line up with TRBD1. This CDR3 contains 15 residues. Trimming took 6 bases from V and 8 from J; bases not matched to a gene: 13. CDR3 DNA sequence: TGTGCCAGCAGCGTCCCGGGACAGGGACCGGACGGCTACACCTTC. The encoded protein is CASSVPGQGPDGYTF.

J is TRBJ2-5 and V is TRBV7-6; 7 bases fit TRBD2. The CDR3 is 15 residues long. The germline V gene has CDR1 SGHVS and CDR2 FNYEAQ. V lost 5 bases and J lost 4; bases outside the gene matches: 10. The CDR3 DNA sequence: TGTGCCAGCAGCCTCGAAGGCGGGGGACTAGAGACCCAGTACTTC. Amino acid sequence: CASSLEGGGLETQYF.

This clonotype was seen repeatedly, ten times or more. The chain links TRBV11-1 to TRBJ1-1; tentatively, D is TRBD1 (6 bases). The CDR3 covers 12 residues. V lost 3 bases and J lost 9, with 11 bases in between. Germline V gene sequence: CDR1 SGHAT, CDR2 FQDESV (reference sequence). The CDR3 protein is CASSLGGAKAFF. The CDR3 DNA follows: TGTGCCAGCAGCTTGGGGGGCGCGAAAGCTTTCTTT.

This clonotype was detected a few times. V usage is TRBV12-3 or TRBV12-4 and J usage is TRBJ2-3; D not resolved. The CDR3 extends over 11 amino acids. With 10 bases removed from V and 6 bases from J, the gap between germline ends came to 11 bases. The CDR3 spells CATTIGDTQYF. The CDR3 coding sequence is TGTGCCACTACAATCGGGGATACGCAGTATTTT.

This clonotype showed up just a few times. The chain joins TRBV7-3 to TRBJ2-1; 16 bases are shared with TRBD2. The CDR3 totals 23 residues. V lost 4 bases and J lost 0; bases outside the gene matches: 18. Per germline, CDR1 SGHTA and CDR2 FQGTGA. The CDR3 region has the DNA TGTGCCAGCAGCTCTACCGTTCTAAAGGGACTAGCGGGAGGGCCGGGCTCCTACAATGAGCAGTTCTTC. It is translated as CASSSTVLKGLAGGPGSYNEQFF.

This clonotype showed up many times. This chain uses TRBV4-3 with TRBJ1-2; D is ambiguous. Germline V gene sequence: CDR1 LGHNA, CDR2 YSLEER. Deletions cut 0 bases from V and 5 bases from J, with 13 bases between. The CDR3 has 15 amino acids. The CDR3 DNA is TGCGCCAGCAGCCAAGACTCCGCGTGGATTTATGGCTACACCTTC. Its protein is CASSQDSAWIYGYTF.

V gene TRBV28 combines with J gene TRBJ2-1; D is possibly TRBD1 (7 bases). Germline V gives CDR1 MDHEN, CDR2 SYDVKM. CDR3 length: 13 residues. Trimming took off 6 bases at V and 10 bases at J, with 16 bases between the two ends. The CDR3 DNA reads TGTGCCAGCAGGGCAGGGGGGTCGCGCGAGCAGTTCTTC. Its translation is CASRAGGSREQFF.

This clonotype came up a few times. V and J are TRBV5-4 and TRBJ1-5; D is ambiguous. V lost 4 bases, J lost 7 bases, and 18 bases lay in between. The CDR3 covers 15 residues. Germline V CDR1 and CDR2: SGHNT, YYREEE (reference sequence). CDR3 amino acids: CASSPGGPGEQPQHF. DNA of the CDR3: TGTGCCAGCAGCCCGGGCGGGCCCGGTGAACAGCCCCAGCATTTT.

This clonotype was seen a few times. This chain uses TRBV12-3 or TRBV12-4 with TRBJ1-6; no firm D call. This CDR3 has 13 amino acids. Trimming removed 3 bases from V and 7 bases from J, with 7 bases in between. In nucleotides, the CDR3 is TGTGCCAGCAGTTTTCGGCCAAATTCACCCCTCCACTTT. Its translation: CASSFRPNSPLHF.

This sequence joins TRBV6-1 and TRBJ2-1; D is perhaps TRBD2 (6 bases). This CDR3 region has 13 residues. V was trimmed by 8 bases and J by 8 bases, leaving 16 bases between them. CDR1 MNHNS and CDR2 SASEGT come from the germline V gene. The CDR3 DNA reads TGTGCCAGCCGGCGGGGTGTGCTGGATGAGCAGTTCTTC. Translating it yields CASRRGVLDEQFF.

The J gene is TRBJ2-3, the V gene TRBV21-1; the D call of TRBD2 is as the table states it, not checked on the DNA. TRBV21-1 is flagged as a pseudogene. The CDR3 contains 19 residues. CDR3 loop: CASSMVSGRAFGCTDTQYF. In nucleotides, the CDR3 is TGTGCCAGCAGCATGGTTAGCGGGAGGGCGTTTGGGTGCACAGATACGCAGTATTTT.

This clonotype appeared once. V usage is TRBV28 and J usage is TRBJ1-5, with a tentative D call TRBD1 (5 bases). CDR3 length: 15 residues. V lost 2 bases and J 6 bases, leaving 14 bases between the germline ends. Per the germline V gene, CDR1 is MDHEN and CDR2 is SYDVKM. DNA for the CDR3: TGTGCCAGCAGTTTAAAGGGGTTTCGTGGTCAGCCCCAGCATTTT. Its translation is CASSLKGFRGQPQHF.

The chain joins TRBV2 to TRBJ2-2, with D perhaps matching TRBD2 (7 bases). Between the trimmed V and J ends, which lost 6 bases and 9 bases, there was a span of 14 bases. The CDR3 covers 13 residues. Looked up from germline, CDR1 is SNHLY and CDR2 is FYNNEI. The CDR3 DNA is TGTGCCAGCAGGGGGGGGCCCATTCGGGAGCTGTTTTTT. As protein: CASRGGPIRELFF.

CDR3 DNA sequence: TGCGCCAGCAGCTTTGCGGGGCTCCGCCAAGAGACCCAGTACTTC. It translates to CASSFAGLRQETQYF. The chain uses TRBV5-1 and TRBJ2-5; D might be TRBD2 (6 bases). Germline V gives CDR1 SGHRS, CDR2 YFSETQ. This CDR3 has 15 amino acids. Trimming took off 2 bases at V and 1 base at J, with 12 bases between the two ends.

This clonotype was detected only a few times. The gene calls are TRBV6-2 or TRBV6-3 and TRBJ1-3; the D is unclear. The CDR3 is made up of 14 amino acids. Trimming cost V 6 bases and J 0 bases, with 9 bases left between them. Germline V gives CDR1 MNHEY, CDR2 SVGEGT. The CDR3 DNA follows: TGTGCCAGCAGACCCCCCGACTCTGGAAACACCATATATTTT. Its translation is CASRPPDSGNTIYF.

The rearrangement joins TRBV7-9 to TRBJ1-1; possibly TRBD1 for D (6 bases). Between the trimmed V and J ends, which lost 1 base and 7 bases, there was a span of 10 bases. The germline gives CDR1 SEHNR, CDR2 FQNEAQ (reference sequence). The CDR3 is 13 residues long. CDR3 in DNA: TGTGCCAGCAGCTTAGGAGGACAGCTTGAAGCTTTCTTT. The encoded protein is CASSLGGQLEAFF.

This clonotype was observed a few times. The rearrangement uses TRBV20-1 and TRBJ2-5; tentatively, D is TRBD1 (7 bases). CDR1 and CDR2 from the germline V gene are DFQATT and SNEGSKA (reference sequence). The CDR3 is 13 residues long. V lost 5 bases and J lost 3, with 13 bases in between. In nucleotides, the CDR3 is TGCAGTGCTCATCAGGGGGGAGAAGAGACCCAGTACTTC. Its translation: CSAHQGGEETQYF.

CDR3 sequence reads: CASSIQGAKEQYF. In DNA form, the CDR3 reads TGTGCCAGTAGTATTCAGGGGGCGAAAGAGCAGTACTTC. This chain links TRBV19 with TRBJ2-7, with 8 bases identical to TRBD1. The length of the CDR3 is 13 residues. The trim removed 3 bases at V and 7 bases at J, leaving 5 bases unmatched. Germline CDR1 LNHDA, CDR2 SQIVND (reference sequence).

Only a few counts were recorded for this clonotype. V usage is TRBV7-6 and J usage is TRBJ2-6; 8 positions agree with TRBD1. CDR3 size: 17 residues. The junction had 5 bases not matched to a gene; V was cut back by 4 bases and J by 0 bases. Germline CDR1 is SGHVS and CDR2 is FNYEAQ. The CDR3 DNA is TGTGCCAGCAGCTCAGGGGGCAAGAGCTCTGGGGCCAACGTCCTGACTTTC. Amino acids: CASSSGGKSSGANVLTF.